The source of this T cell receptor (beta chain) is a study of human T cells and chemical hapten exposure. Time point in this sample: patch test 2, 6 weeks after DPC sensitization. As for treatment: therapeutic diphenylcyclopropenone sensitization with weekly scalp DPC. V lost 5 bases, J lost 4 bases, and 12 bases lay in between. There are 14 residues in the CDR3. In its sample, this clonotype was seen many times. TCRdb ran MiXCR on the RACE reads and lists one entry per CDR3 protein. Seen here are some 96,000 distinct CDR3 sequences, approximately 9.3% observed once, and the top ten hold approximately 2%.

The sequence came from a woman aged 35 to 49 with alopecia areata. Some clones in this sample may be carry-over from other donors' samples. This specimen was whole blood, taken in connection with sensitization to the hapten diphenylcyclopropenone (DPC). V and J are TRBV12-3 or TRBV12-4 and TRBJ1-5, with no clear D. The CDR3 region has the DNA TGTGCCAGCAGTCCCCGGACGACGAATCAGCCCCAGCATTTT. It encodes CASSPRTTNQPQHF.